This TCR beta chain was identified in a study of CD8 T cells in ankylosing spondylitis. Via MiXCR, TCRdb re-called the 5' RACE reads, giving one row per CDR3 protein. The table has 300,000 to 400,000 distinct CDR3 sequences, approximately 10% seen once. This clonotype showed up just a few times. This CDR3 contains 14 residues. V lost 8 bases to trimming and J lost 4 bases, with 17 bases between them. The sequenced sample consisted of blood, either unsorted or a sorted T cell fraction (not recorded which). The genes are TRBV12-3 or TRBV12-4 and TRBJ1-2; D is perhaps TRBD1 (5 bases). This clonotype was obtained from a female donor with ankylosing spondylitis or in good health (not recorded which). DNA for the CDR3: TGTGCCAGCCTGGAATCTGGGGGGATCTATGGCTACACCTTC. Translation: CASLESGGIYGYTF.